This TCR beta chain was retrieved from a study of blood T cell repertoires in COVID-19. The length of the CDR3 is 15 residues. Unmatched junction bases numbered 6, after V lost 1 base and J lost 3 bases. In germline, CDR1 is SGDLS, CDR2 YYNGEE. In the authors' workflow: Amplification with reference gene primers provided the estimates of nucleated cell counts. Measured with immunoSEQ multiplex PCR; TCRdb has only the in-frame clones, and not every one. The DNA was the basis for D and trimming; V, J and clone size are from that table. The table has a few hundred thousand clones, around four fifths seen once.

V is TRBV9 and J is TRBJ1-1, with 7 bases that match TRBD1. The sequence was collected from a woman aged 50 to 65 with acute or convalescent COVID-19. Sequenced input: peripheral blood. As DNA, the CDR3 is TGTGCCAGCAGCGTAAGACAGGGCTGGGACACTGAAGCTTTCTTT. This translates into CASSVRQGWDTEAFF. Drawing the rest from reference TRBV9 and TRBJ1-1, the complete variable domain is DSGVTQTPKHLITATGQRVTLRCSPRSGDLSVYWYQQSLDQGLQFLIQYYNGEERAKGNILERFSAQQFPDLHSELNLSSLELGDSALYFCASSVRQGWDTEAFFGQGTRLTVV.